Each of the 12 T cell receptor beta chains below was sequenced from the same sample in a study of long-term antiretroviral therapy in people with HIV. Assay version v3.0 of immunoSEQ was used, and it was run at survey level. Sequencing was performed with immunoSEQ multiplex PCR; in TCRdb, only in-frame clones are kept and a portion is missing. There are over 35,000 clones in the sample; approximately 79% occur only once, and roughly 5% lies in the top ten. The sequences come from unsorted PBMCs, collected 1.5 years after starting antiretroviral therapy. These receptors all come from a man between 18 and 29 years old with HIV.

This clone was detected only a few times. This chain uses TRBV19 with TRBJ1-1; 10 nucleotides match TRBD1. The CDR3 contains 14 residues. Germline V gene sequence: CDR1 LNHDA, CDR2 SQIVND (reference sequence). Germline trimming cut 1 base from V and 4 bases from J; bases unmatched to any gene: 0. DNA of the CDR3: TGTGCCAGTAGTATAGGACAGGGGGCCACTGAAGCTTTCTTT. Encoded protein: CASSIGQGATEAFF.

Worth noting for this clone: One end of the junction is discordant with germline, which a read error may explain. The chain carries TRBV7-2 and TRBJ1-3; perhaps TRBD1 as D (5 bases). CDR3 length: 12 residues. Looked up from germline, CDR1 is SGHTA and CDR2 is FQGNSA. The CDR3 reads CASSLNTPGLIF. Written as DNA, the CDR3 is TGTGCCAGCAGCTTAAATACCCCGGGACTGATTTTT.

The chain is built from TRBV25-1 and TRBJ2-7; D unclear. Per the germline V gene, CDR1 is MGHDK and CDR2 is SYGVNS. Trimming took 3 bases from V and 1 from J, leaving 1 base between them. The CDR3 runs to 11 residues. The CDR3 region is CASSDSYEQYF. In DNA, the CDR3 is TGTGCCAGCAGTGATTCCTACGAGCAGTACTTC.

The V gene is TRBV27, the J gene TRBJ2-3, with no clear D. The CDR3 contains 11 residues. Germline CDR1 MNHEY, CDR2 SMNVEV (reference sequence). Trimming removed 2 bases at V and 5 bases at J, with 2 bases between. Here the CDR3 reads CASSLGDTQYF. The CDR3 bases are TGTGCCAGCAGTTTAGGAGATACGCAGTATTTT.

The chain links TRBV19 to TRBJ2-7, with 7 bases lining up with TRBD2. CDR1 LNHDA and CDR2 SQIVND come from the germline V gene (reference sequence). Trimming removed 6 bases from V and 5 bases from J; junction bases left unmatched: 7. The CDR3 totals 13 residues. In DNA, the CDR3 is TGTGCCAGTAGCCCGGGACTACTGAACGAGCAGTACTTC. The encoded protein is CASSPGLLNEQYF. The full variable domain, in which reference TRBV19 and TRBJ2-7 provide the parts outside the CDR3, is DGGITQSPKYLFRKEGQNVTLSCEQNLNHDAMYWYRQDPGQGLRLIYYSQIVNDFQKGDIAEGYSVSREKKESFPLTVTSAQKNPTAFYLCASSPGLLNEQYFGPGTRLTVT.

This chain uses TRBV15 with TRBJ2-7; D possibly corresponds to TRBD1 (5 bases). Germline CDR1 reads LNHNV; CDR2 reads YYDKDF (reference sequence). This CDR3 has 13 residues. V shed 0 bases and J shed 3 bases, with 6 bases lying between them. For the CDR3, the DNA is TGTGCCACCAGCAGAGAAACAGGCTACGAGCAGTACTTC. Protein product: CATSRETGYEQYF. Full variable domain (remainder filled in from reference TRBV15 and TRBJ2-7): DAMVIQNPRYQVTQFGKPVTLSCSQTLNHNVMYWYQQKSSQAPKLLFHYYDKDFNNEADTPDNFQSRRPNTSFCFLDIRSPGLGDTAMYLCATSRETGYEQYFGPGTRLTVT.

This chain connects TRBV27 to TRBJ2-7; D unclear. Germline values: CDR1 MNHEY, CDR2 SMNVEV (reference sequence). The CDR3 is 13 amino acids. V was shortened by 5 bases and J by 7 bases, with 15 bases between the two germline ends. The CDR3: CASSPTAAGEQYF. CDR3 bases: TGTGCCAGCAGTCCCACGGCGGCTGGGGAGCAGTACTTC.

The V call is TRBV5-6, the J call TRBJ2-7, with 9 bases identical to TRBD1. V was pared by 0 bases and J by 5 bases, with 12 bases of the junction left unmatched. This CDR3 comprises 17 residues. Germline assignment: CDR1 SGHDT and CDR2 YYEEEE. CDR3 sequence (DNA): TGTGCCAGCAGCTTGGGGCCTACCGGGACAGGGAGCGACGAGCAGTACTTC. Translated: CASSLGPTGTGSDEQYF.

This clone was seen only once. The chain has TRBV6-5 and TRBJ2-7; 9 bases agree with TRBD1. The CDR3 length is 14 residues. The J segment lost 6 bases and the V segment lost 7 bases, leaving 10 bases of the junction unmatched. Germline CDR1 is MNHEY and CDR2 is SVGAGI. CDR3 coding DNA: TGTGCCAGCACCGGAGACAGGGGGGTAGTCGAGCAGTACTTC. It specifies CASTGDRGVVEQYF.

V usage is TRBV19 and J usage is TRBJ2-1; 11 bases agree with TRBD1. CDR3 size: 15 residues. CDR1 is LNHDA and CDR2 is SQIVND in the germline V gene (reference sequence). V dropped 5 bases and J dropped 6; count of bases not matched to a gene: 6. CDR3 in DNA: TGTGCCAGTAGTGCTCCGGGACAGGGGGGCAATGAGCAGTTCTTC. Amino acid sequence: CASSAPGQGGNEQFF.

The chain's CDR3 is CASSGDRFGYTF. In DNA form, the CDR3 reads TGTGCCAGCAGTGGGGACAGGTTTGGCTACACCTTC. V gene TRBV6-1 combines with J gene TRBJ1-2; 8 nucleotides agree with TRBD1. CDR1 is MNHNS, CDR2 SASEGT, per germline. V dropped 4 bases and J dropped 7; count of bases not matched to a gene: 2. The CDR3 length is 12 residues.

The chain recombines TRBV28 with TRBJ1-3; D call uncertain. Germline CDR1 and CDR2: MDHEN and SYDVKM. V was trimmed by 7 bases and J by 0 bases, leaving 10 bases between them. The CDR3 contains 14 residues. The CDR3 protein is CASKGPHSGNTIYF. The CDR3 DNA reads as TGTGCCAGCAAAGGACCGCACTCTGGAAACACCATATATTTT.